This T cell receptor beta chain was identified in a study of tumor-infiltrating lymphocytes in primary liver carcinoma. Study information: Lesions, classed as T1-T3 N0M0, spanned roughly 4 to 10 cm across.

This clonotype is medium-sized. Antigen: not known. The CDR3 loop spans 15 amino acids. Germline V lookup: CDR1 SQVTM, CDR2 ANQGSEA. V lost 0 bases and J 10 bases, leaving 19 bases between the germline ends. Co-extraction of both nucleic acids (RNA and DNA) used about 18-31 mg of unsorted bulk tissue. Collection of samples drew on five separate regions of each tumor. There were over 75% viable tumor cells in every single sample of tumor. General study results and limits: A significantly higher top-250-clone fraction was recorded for tumors than for blood (p = 0.039).

A constant-region primer served to make TCR beta cDNA from about 0.5 ug total RNA. Three nested multiplex PCR rounds of slightly modified ARM-PCR generated TCR beta libraries. TRBV1-TRBV30 forward primers and a C-beta reverse primer were used in the first two PCR rounds, which each ran for around 11 cycles. MiXCR, run by TCRdb on the multiplex PCR reads, gives a single entry per CDR3 protein. The data show just under 55,000 distinct CDR3 sequences, around 79% seen once. The sequence derives from a man in his forties with primary liver carcinoma and hepatitis B virus infection. The chain has TRBV29-1 and TRBJ2-1, with D uncertain. Sequences were obtained from liver tumor tissue from sampling region 2. Described subset: tumor region T2, inferior pole. The CDR3 sequence is CSVEDPRRLSLEQFF. The CDR3 region has the DNA TGCAGCGTTGAAGATCCCAGGCGTTTGAGCTTGGAGCAGTTCTTC.